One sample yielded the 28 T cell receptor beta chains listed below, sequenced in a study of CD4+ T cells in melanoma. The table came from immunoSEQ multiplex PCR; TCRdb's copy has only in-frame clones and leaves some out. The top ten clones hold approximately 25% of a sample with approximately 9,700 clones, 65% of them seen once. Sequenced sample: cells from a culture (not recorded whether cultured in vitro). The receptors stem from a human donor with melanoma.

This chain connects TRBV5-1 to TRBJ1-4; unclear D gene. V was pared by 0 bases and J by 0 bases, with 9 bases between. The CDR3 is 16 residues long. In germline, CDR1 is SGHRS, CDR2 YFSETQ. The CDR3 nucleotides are TGCGCCAGCAGCTTGGACGCGTGGGCAACTAATGAAAAACTGTTTTTT. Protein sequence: CASSLDAWATNEKLFF.

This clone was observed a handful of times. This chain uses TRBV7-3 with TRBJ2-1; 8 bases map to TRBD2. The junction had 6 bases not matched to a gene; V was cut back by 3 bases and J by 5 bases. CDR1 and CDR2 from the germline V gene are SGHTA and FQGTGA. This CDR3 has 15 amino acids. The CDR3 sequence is CASSFLGGGNNEQFF. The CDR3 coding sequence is TGTGCCAGCAGCTTCTTAGGCGGGGGGAACAATGAGCAGTTCTTC.

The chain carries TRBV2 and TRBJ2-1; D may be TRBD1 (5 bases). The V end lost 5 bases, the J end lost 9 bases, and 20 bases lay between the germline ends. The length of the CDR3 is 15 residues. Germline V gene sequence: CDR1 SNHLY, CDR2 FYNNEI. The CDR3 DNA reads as TGTGCCAGCAGTATGGTGGGGCCTGACCTGGGTGAGCAGTTCTTC. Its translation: CASSMVGPDLGEQFF.

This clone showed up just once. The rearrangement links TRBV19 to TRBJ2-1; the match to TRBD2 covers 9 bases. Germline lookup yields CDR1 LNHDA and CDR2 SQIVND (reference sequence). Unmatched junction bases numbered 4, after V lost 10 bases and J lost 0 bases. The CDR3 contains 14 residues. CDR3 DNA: TGTGCCACCAGAGCGGGGGGCTCCTACAATGAGCAGTTCTTC. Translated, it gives CATRAGGSYNEQFF.

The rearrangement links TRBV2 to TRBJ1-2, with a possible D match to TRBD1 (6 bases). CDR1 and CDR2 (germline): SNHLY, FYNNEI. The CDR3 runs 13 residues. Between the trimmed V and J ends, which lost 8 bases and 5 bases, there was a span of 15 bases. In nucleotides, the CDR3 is TGTGCCAGCCCGGGACACGCATTATATGGCTACACCTTC. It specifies CASPGHALYGYTF. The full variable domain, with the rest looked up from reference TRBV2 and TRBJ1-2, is EPEVTQTPSHQVTQMGQEVILRCVPISNHLYFYWYRQILGQKVEFLVSFYNNEISEKSEIFDDQFSVERPDGSNFTLKIRSTKLEDSAMYFCASPGHALYGYTFGSGTRLTVV.

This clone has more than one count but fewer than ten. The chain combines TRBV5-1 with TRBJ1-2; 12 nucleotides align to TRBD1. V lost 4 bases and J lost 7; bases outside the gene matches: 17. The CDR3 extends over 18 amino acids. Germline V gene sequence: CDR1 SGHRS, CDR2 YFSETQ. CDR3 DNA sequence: TGCGCCAGCAGCCGCGATTCCCAGGGGACAGGGGGCGGCGGTGGCTACACCTTC. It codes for CASSRDSQGTGGGGGYTF. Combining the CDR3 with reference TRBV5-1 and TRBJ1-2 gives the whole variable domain KAGVTQTPRYLIKTRGQQVTLSCSPISGHRSVSWYQQTPGQGLQFLFEYFSETQRNKGNFPGRFSGRQFSNSRSEMNVSTLELGDSALYLCASSRDSQGTGGGGGYTFGSGTRLTVV.

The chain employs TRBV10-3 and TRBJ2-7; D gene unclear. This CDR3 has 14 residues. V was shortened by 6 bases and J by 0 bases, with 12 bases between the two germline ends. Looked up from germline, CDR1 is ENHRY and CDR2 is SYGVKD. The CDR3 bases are TGTGCCATCAGACCTGAACTCGGCTCCTACGAGCAGTACTTC. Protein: CAIRPELGSYEQYF.

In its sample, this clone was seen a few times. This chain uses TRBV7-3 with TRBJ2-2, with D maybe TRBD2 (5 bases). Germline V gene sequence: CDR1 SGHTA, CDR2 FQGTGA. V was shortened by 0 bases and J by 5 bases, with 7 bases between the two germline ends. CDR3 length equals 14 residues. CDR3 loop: CASSLTGLTGELFF. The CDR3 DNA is TGTGCCAGCAGCTTAACTGGACTTACCGGGGAGCTGTTTTTT.

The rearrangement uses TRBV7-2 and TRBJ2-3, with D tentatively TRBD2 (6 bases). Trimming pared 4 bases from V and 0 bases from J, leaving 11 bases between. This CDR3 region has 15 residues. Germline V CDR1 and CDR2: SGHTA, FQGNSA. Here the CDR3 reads CASSSTSTSTDTQYF. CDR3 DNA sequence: TGTGCCAGCAGCTCCACTAGCACTAGCACAGATACGCAGTATTTT. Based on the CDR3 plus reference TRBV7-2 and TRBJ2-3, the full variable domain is GAGVSQSPSNKVTEKGKDVELRCDPISGHTALYWYRQSLGQGLEFLIYFQGNSAPDKSGLPSDRFSAERTGGSVSTLTIQRTQQEDSAVYLCASSSTSTSTDTQYFGPGTRLTVL.

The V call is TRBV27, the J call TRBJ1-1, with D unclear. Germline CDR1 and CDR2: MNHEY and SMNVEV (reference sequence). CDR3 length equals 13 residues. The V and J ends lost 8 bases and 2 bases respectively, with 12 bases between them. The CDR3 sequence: CASAERTNTEAFF. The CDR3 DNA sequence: TGTGCCAGCGCTGAACGGACCAACACTGAAGCTTTCTTT.

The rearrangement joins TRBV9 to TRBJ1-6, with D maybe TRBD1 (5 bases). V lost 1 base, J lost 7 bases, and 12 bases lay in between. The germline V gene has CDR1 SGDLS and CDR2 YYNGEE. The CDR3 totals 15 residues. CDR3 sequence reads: CASSVSTGANSPLHF. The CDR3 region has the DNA TGTGCCAGCAGCGTATCAACAGGCGCGAATTCACCCCTCCACTTT.

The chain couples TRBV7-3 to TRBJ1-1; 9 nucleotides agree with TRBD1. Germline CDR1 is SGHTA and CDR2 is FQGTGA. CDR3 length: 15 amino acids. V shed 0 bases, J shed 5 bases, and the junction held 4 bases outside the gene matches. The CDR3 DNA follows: TGTGCCAGCAGCTTAACTGGACAGGGGTTGACTGAAGCTTTCTTT. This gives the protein CASSLTGQGLTEAFF.

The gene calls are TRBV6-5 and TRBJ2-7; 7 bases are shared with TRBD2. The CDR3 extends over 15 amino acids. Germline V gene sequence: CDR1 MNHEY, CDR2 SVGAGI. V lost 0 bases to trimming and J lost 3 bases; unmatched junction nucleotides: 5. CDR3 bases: TGTGCCAGCAGTTACTCTGGGGGGGGTTACTACGAGCAGTACTTC. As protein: CASSYSGGGYYEQYF.

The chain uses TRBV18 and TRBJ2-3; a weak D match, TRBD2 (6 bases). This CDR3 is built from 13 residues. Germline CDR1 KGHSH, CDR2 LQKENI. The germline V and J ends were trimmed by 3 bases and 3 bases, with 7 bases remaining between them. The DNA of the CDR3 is TGTGCCAGCTCACCGGGAGGAACAGATACGCAGTATTTT. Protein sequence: CASSPGGTDTQYF.

CDR3 amino acids: CASSTGDSRYGYTF. Written as DNA, the CDR3 is TGCGCCAGCAGCACTGGGGACAGCCGCTATGGCTACACCTTC. The chain combines TRBV5-1 with TRBJ1-2; 7 bases match TRBD1. The V and J ends lost 4 bases and 4 bases, in that order; junction bases with no gene match: 7. From germline, CDR1 is SGHRS and CDR2 YFSETQ. This CDR3 is 14 amino acids long.

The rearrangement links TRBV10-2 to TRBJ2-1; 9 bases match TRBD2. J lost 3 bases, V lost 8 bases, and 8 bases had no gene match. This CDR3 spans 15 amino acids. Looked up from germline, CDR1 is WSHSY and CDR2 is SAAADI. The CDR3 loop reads CASAASGVSYNEQFF. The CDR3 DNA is TGCGCCAGCGCGGCTAGCGGGGTGAGCTACAATGAGCAGTTCTTC.

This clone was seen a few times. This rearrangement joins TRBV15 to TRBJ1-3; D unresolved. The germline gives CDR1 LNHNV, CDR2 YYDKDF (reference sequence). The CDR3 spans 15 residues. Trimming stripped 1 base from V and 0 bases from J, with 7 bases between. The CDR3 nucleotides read TGTGCCACCAGCAGAGGACGGAACTCTGGAAACACCATATATTTT. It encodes CATSRGRNSGNTIYF.

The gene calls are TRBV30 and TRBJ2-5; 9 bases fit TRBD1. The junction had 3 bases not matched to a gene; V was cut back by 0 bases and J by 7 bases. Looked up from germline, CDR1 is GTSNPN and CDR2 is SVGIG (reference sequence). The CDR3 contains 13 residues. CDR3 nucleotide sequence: TGTGCCTGGAGTGTACGACAGGGGGGGACCCAGTACTTC. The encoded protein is CAWSVRQGGTQYF.

In nucleotides, the CDR3 is TGTGCCAGCAGCTTCTCTGGGCCAGATACGCAGTATTTT. Residues: CASSFSGPDTQYF. The chain joins TRBV7-8 to TRBJ2-3; D is unresolved. V shed 3 bases and J shed 4 bases, with 8 bases lying between them. Looked up from germline, CDR1 is SGHVS and CDR2 is FQNEAQ. The length of the CDR3 is 13 residues.

CDR3 coding DNA: TGTGCCAGCAGACCAGGGGGCTGGTCTTACTCCTACGAGCAGTACTTC. Residues: CASRPGGWSYSYEQYF. The chain uses TRBV2 and TRBJ2-7, with 8 bases aligning to TRBD1. The V segment lost 6 bases and the J segment 0 bases; nucleotides outside the gene matches: 10. The germline V gene encodes CDR1 SNHLY and CDR2 FYNNEI. This CDR3 spans 16 amino acids.

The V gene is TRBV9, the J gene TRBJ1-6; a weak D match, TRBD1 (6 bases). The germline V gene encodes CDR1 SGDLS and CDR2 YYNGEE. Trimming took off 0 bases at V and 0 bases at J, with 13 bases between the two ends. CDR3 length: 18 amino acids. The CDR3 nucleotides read TGTGCCAGCAGCGTAGGAGGAGGGACAAGCTCCTATAATTCACCCCTCCACTTT. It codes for CASSVGGGTSSYNSPLHF. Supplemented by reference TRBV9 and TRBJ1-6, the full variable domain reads DSGVTQTPKHLITATGQRVTLRCSPRSGDLSVYWYQQSLDQGLQFLIQYYNGEERAKGNILERFSAQQFPDLHSELNLSSLELGDSALYFCASSVGGGTSSYNSPLHFGNGTRLTVT.

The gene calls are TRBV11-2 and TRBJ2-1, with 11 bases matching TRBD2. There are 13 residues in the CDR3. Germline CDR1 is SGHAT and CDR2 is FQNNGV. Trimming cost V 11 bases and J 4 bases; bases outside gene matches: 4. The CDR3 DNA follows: TGTGCCGTAGGGACTAGCGGTTACAATGAGCAGTTCTTC. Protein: CAVGTSGYNEQFF.

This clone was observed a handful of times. The CDR3 loop reads CASSLQPGTNEKLFF. CDR3 DNA: TGTGCCAGCAGCTTACAGCCCGGAACTAATGAAAAACTGTTTTTT. The chain has TRBV7-2 and TRBJ1-4; D is undetermined. The germline gives CDR1 SGHTA, CDR2 FQGNSA. CDR3 length: 15 amino acids. Trimming shortened V by 2 bases and J by 1 base, and 8 bases separated the two germline ends.

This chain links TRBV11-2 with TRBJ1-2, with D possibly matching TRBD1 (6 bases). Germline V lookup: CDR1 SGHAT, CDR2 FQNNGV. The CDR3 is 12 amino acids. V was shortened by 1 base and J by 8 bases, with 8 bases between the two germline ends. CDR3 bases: TGTGCCAGCAGCTTAGGGGGGCTGGGCTACACCTTC. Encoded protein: CASSLGGLGYTF.

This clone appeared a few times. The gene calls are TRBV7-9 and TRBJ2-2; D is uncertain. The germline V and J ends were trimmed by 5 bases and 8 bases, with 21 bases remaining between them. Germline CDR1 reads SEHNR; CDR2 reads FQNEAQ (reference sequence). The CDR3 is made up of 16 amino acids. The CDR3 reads CASSPPYRTSRGELFF. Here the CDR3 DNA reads TGTGCCAGCAGCCCCCCTTACCGGACCTCCCGAGGGGAGCTGTTTTTT.

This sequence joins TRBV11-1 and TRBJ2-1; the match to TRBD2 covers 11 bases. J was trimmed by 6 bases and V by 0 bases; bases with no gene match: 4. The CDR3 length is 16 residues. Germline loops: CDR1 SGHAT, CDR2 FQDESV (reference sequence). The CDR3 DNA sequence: TGTGCCAGCAGCTTAGCCTATAGCGGGGGGGTCAATGAGCAGTTCTTC. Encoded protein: CASSLAYSGGVNEQFF.

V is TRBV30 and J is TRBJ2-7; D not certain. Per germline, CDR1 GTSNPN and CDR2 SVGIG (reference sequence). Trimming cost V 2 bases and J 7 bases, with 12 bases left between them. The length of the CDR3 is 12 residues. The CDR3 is CAWSLVLNEQYF. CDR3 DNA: TGTGCCTGGAGTCTTGTACTTAATGAGCAGTACTTC. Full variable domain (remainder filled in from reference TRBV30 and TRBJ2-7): SQTIHQWPATLVQPVGSPLSLECTVEGTSNPNLYWYRQAAGRGLQLLFYSVGIGQISSEVPQNLSASRPQDRQFILSSKKLLLSDSGFYLCAWSLVLNEQYFGPGTRLTVT.

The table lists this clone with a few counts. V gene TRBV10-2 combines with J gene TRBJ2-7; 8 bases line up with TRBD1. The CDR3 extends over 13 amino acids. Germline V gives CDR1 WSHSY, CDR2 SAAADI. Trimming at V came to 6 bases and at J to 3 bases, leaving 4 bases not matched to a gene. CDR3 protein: CASSGTGIYEQYF. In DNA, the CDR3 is TGCGCCAGCAGCGGGACAGGAATCTACGAGCAGTACTTC.